These 17 T cell receptor beta chains were all obtained from the same sample, sequenced in a study of shared clonotypes between healthy human individuals (TCRdb year 2020). The library was produced with the immunoSEQ multiplex PCR assay. Drawn from immuneACCESS, this table holds only the in-frame rearrangements with V and J called that TCRdb kept. Clones are partly lost; checked studies trace under half to an unresolved V gene and leave the rest unexplained. For this sample the table gives 2,500,000 or so clones, of which approximately 93% were detected only once. The ten largest account for around 0.4% of the sample. Sequences were obtained from naive CD4+ T cells from PBMCs. Interpreted using the paper, the cell subset or site label stands for: CD45RA+ positively selected. Receptors originate from a young man in good health. Some clones in this sample may be carry-over from other donors' samples.

The V call is TRBV10-1, the J call TRBJ2-5, with TRBD2 matching over 9 bases. With V trimmed by 0 bases and J by 5 bases, 4 bases remained unmatched. CDR3 length: 15 residues. Germline values: CDR1 WNHNN, CDR2 SYGVQD (reference sequence). CDR3 bases: TGCGCCAGCAGTGAGTCTAGCGGGAGTGGCGAGACCCAGTACTTC. Amino acids: CASSESSGSGETQYF.

CDR3 loop: CASSSDREALQYF. The CDR3, as DNA: TGTGCCAGCTCATCCGACAGGGAGGCGCTTCAGTACTTC. The chain links TRBV18 to TRBJ2-4; weak D call: TRBD1 (7 bases). The V gene lost 5 bases and the J gene lost 11 bases, with 16 bases spanning the gap. Germline CDR1 reads KGHSH; CDR2 reads LQKENI. The length of the CDR3 is 13 residues.

For the CDR3, the DNA is TGCGCCAGCAGCTTGAGTACCGGGACCCCCCTAGCTTTCTTT. Protein: CASSLSTGTPLAFF. This chain joins TRBV5-1 and TRBJ1-1; tentative D call: TRBD1 (5 bases). With 1 base removed from V and 10 bases from J, the gap between germline ends came to 17 bases. Germline loops: CDR1 SGHRS, CDR2 YFSETQ. This CDR3 comprises 14 residues.

The chain uses TRBV21-1 and TRBJ1-1. TRBV21-1 is a listed pseudogene. This CDR3 comprises 13 residues. CDR3 residues: CASIGFRVTEAFF. As DNA, the CDR3 is TGTGCCAGCATTGGGTTTAGGGTTACTGAAGCTTTCTTT.

The chain joins TRBV27 to TRBJ2-7, with 7 positions matching TRBD1. V was pared by 7 bases and J by 2 bases, with 14 bases of the junction left unmatched. The CDR3 runs 16 residues. The germline V gene encodes CDR1 MNHEY and CDR2 SMNVEV (reference sequence). CDR3 sequence: CASTRLARQGAYEQYF. The CDR3 region has the DNA TGTGCCAGCACCCGCCTGGCGAGGCAGGGGGCCTACGAGCAGTACTTC.

This chain connects TRBV7-8 to TRBJ2-7; no clear D. Germline CDR1 SGHVS, CDR2 FQNEAQ. The CDR3 contains 13 residues. V was clipped by 1 base and J by 2 bases, with 6 bases between them. The CDR3 region is CASSLGFAYEQYF. The CDR3 region has the DNA TGTGCCAGCAGCTTAGGCTTCGCCTACGAGCAGTACTTC.

The chain joins TRBV11-2 to TRBJ1-2, with D perhaps matching TRBD1 (5 bases). Trimming pared 5 bases from V and 4 bases from J, leaving 14 bases between. The CDR3 covers 14 residues. Germline assignment: CDR1 SGHAT and CDR2 FQNNGV. The CDR3 here is CASSLPGTVYGYTF. DNA for the CDR3: TGTGCCAGCAGCCTCCCCGGGACCGTCTATGGCTACACCTTC.

CDR3 bases: TGTGCCAGCAGGGGGTACCCCTACAATGAGCAGTTCTTC. This gives the protein CASRGYPYNEQFF. The chain combines TRBV28 with TRBJ2-1; D not certain. CDR1 MDHEN and CDR2 SYDVKM come from the germline V gene. The CDR3 runs 13 residues. Trimming pared 6 bases from V and 2 bases from J, leaving 8 bases between. The full variable domain, its missing parts supplied by reference TRBV28 and TRBJ2-1, is DVKVTQSSRYLVKRTGEKVFLECVQDMDHENMFWYRQDPGLGLRLIYFSYDVKMKEKGDIPEGYSVSREKKERFSLILESASTNQTSMYLCASRGYPYNEQFFGPGTRLTVL.

This chain joins TRBV9 and TRBJ1-3; D is perhaps TRBD1 (6 bases). The CDR3 consists of 12 residues. Trimming shortened V by 3 bases and J by 8 bases, and 9 bases separated the two germline ends. CDR1 is SGDLS, CDR2 YYNGEE, per germline. The CDR3 region is CASSANRDTIYF. The CDR3, as DNA: TGTGCCAGCAGCGCGAACAGGGACACCATATATTTT.

The chain couples TRBV7-9 to TRBJ2-1; TRBD2 agrees at 8 bases. J lost 8 bases, V lost 0 bases, and 6 bases had no gene match. The CDR3 sequence is 15 residues long. CDR1 is SEHNR, CDR2 FQNEAQ, per germline (reference sequence). In DNA, the CDR3 is TGTGCCAGCAGCTTAGCGATGGGACTAGTCGATGAGCAGTTCTTC. Encoded protein: CASSLAMGLVDEQFF.

The chain employs TRBV6-6 and TRBJ2-7, with no clear D. This CDR3 has 15 residues. Germline lookup yields CDR1 MNHNY and CDR2 SVGAGI (reference sequence). With 0 bases removed from V and 0 bases from J, the gap between germline ends came to 9 bases. The DNA for the CDR3 is TGTGCCAGCAGTTACTCGACGCCTAGCTCCTACGAGCAGTACTTC. Its protein product is CASSYSTPSSYEQYF.

J is TRBJ2-3 and V is TRBV7-2, with 12 positions matching TRBD2. Looked up from germline, CDR1 is SGHTA and CDR2 is FQGNSA. The CDR3 spans 18 residues. The ends lost 1 base at V and 4 bases at J; junction bases unmatched: 9. CDR3 sequence (DNA): TGTGCCAGCAGCTTAGTCCAGACTAGCGGGAGTAGCGCAGATACGCAGTATTTT. Its translation: CASSLVQTSGSSADTQYF.

The chain has TRBV27 and TRBJ2-3; 7 bases are shared with TRBD2. The J segment lost 2 bases and the V segment lost 6 bases, leaving 11 bases of the junction unmatched. Germline values: CDR1 MNHEY, CDR2 SMNVEV (reference sequence). The CDR3 sequence is 16 residues long. This CDR3 reads CASSFLVLATTDTQYF. The CDR3, as DNA: TGTGCCAGCAGCTTTTTAGTACTAGCGACCACAGATACGCAGTATTTT.

Details on this clone: The identical CDR3 is also encoded by other nucleotide sequences in the sample. The chain links TRBV28 to TRBJ1-5; D ambiguous. CDR3 length equals 12 residues. Germline lookup yields CDR1 MDHEN and CDR2 SYDVKM. Trimming cost V 3 bases and J 6 bases, with 6 bases left between them. CDR3 coding DNA: TGTGCCAGCAGTTTGGTCGGTCAGCCCCAGCATTTT. Translating it yields CASSLVGQPQHF. The full variable domain, in which reference TRBV28 and TRBJ1-5 provide the parts outside the CDR3, is DVKVTQSSRYLVKRTGEKVFLECVQDMDHENMFWYRQDPGLGLRLIYFSYDVKMKEKGDIPEGYSVSREKKERFSLILESASTNQTSMYLCASSLVGQPQHFGDGTRLSIL.

V is TRBV28 and J is TRBJ2-3, with a weak D call TRBD1 (5 bases). Germline V lookup: CDR1 MDHEN, CDR2 SYDVKM. V was trimmed by 2 bases and J by 1 base, leaving 10 bases between them. The CDR3 runs 15 residues. CDR3 in amino acids: CASSLHQGRTDTQYF. CDR3 in DNA: TGTGCCAGCAGTTTACACCAGGGCCGCACAGATACGCAGTATTTT.

A single count supports this clone. Other DNA sequences from this sample encode an identical CDR3 as well. The chain is built from TRBV5-4 and TRBJ1-3, with D unclear. The CDR3 sequence is 15 residues long. The V and J ends lost 4 bases and 0 bases respectively, with 11 bases between them. From germline, CDR1 is SGHNT and CDR2 YYREEE (reference sequence). Here the CDR3 DNA reads TGTGCCAGCAGCCCTACTGCGAGCTCTGGAAACACCATATATTTT. Protein: CASSPTASSGNTIYF. Together with reference TRBV5-4 and TRBJ1-3, the CDR3 gives the full variable domain: ETGVTQSPTHLIKTRGQQVTLRCSSQSGHNTVSWYQQALGQGPQFIFQYYREEENGRGNFPPRFSGLQFPNYSSELNVNALELDDSALYLCASSPTASSGNTIYFGEGSWLTVV.

This clone was seen just once. Distinct nucleotide sequences in the sample also encode this CDR3. The chain joins TRBV18 to TRBJ1-1, with D possibly being TRBD1 (5 bases). Per the germline V gene, CDR1 is KGHSH and CDR2 is LQKENI. The CDR3 covers 14 residues. Trimming pared 2 bases from V and 1 base from J, leaving 8 bases between. The CDR3 region has the DNA TGTGCCAGCTCACCAGGGGCAAGGAACACTGAAGCTTTCTTT. It yields the protein CASSPGARNTEAFF.